Listed below are T cell receptor beta chains from one sample, sequenced in a study of regulatory T cells in long-lasting Graves disease. TCRdb re-analysed the multiplex PCR reads in MiXCR, keeping a single row per CDR3 protein. Altogether approximately 470,000 distinct CDR3 sequences are present, roughly 17% being singletons, with the ten largest covering 12%. The sample also formed part of further work on T cells in Graves' hyperthyroidism and ophthalmopathy.

The material sequenced was peripheral blood mononuclear cells (PBMCs), taken at new diagnosis, from a patient treated with antithyroid drugs. The receptors originated from a man in his forties with Graves disease. The CDR3 runs from the conserved cysteine through the conserved F or W. The D gene is left open where the match is weak. A row's size may be missing; if present it is once, few, many or a size class.

d_gene: TRBD2
v_gene: TRBV9
abundance: few
j_gene: TRBJ2-1
CDR3aa: CASSPGGGLGDEQFF
CDR3nt: TGTGCCAGCAGCCCGGGAGGCGGCCTAGGGGATGAGCAGTTCTTC

d_gene: .
v_gene: TRBV2
abundance: many
j_gene: TRBJ1-2
CDR3aa: CASSPPGQRYGYTF
CDR3nt: TGTGCCAGCAGTCCCCCGGGACAACGGTACGGCTACACCTTC

d_gene: .
v_gene: TRBV24-1
abundance: few
j_gene: TRBJ2-3
CDR3aa: CATSDFGTDGTDTQYF
CDR3nt: TGTGCCACCAGTGATTTCGGCACTGACGGCACAGATACGCAGTATTTT

d_gene: .
v_gene: TRBV3-1
abundance: many
j_gene: TRBJ1-1
CDR3aa: CASSQEVWTEAFF
CDR3nt: TGTGCCAGCAGCCAAGAGGTGTGGACTGAAGCTTTCTTT

d_gene: TRBD2
v_gene: TRBV6-9
abundance: many
j_gene: TRBJ2-1
CDR3aa: CASSYRGVTYNEQFF
CDR3nt: TGTGCCAGCAGTTACCGGGGGGTAACCTACAATGAGCAGTTCTTC

d_gene: .
v_gene: TRBV2
abundance: many
j_gene: TRBJ2-7
CDR3aa: CASTLRDRRYEQYF
CDR3nt: TGTGCCAGCACCCTGCGGGACAGACGATACGAGCAGTACTTC

d_gene: .
v_gene: TRBV7-9
abundance: .
j_gene: TRBJ2-3
CDR3aa: CASSPIEAATDTQYF
CDR3nt: TGTGCCAGCAGCCCTATTGAGGCAGCAACAGATACGCAGTATTTT

d_gene: .
v_gene: TRBV7-2
abundance: .
j_gene: TRBJ2-7
CDR3aa: CASSLSYKRKDYEQYF
CDR3nt: TGTGCCAGCAGCTTATCGTATAAGCGGAAGGACTACGAGCAGTACTTC

d_gene: .
v_gene: TRBV28
abundance: many
j_gene: TRBJ2-7
CDR3aa: CASTIFPSATYEQYF
CDR3nt: TGTGCCAGCACCATTTTTCCATCTGCGACCTACGAGCAGTACTTC

d_gene: TRBD1
v_gene: TRBV28
abundance: .
j_gene: TRBJ2-2
CDR3aa: CASRRQGAGELFF
CDR3nt: TGTGCCAGCAGAAGACAGGGCGCCGGGGAGCTGTTTTTT

d_gene: TRBD1
v_gene: TRBV20-1
abundance: many
j_gene: TRBJ1-1
CDR3aa: CSAREDRAGTEAFF
CDR3nt: TGCAGTGCTAGGGAGGACAGGGCAGGGACTGAAGCTTTCTTT

d_gene: TRBD2
v_gene: TRBV24-1
abundance: .
j_gene: TRBJ2-5
CDR3aa: CATSDSAGAGETQYF
CDR3nt: TGTGCCACCAGTGATTCTGCGGGAGCTGGGGAGACCCAGTACTTC

d_gene: .
v_gene: TRBV6-1
abundance: few
j_gene: TRBJ1-5
CDR3aa: CASWFPGGNQPQHF
CDR3nt: TGTGCCAGCTGGTTCCCGGGAGGCAATCAGCCCCAGCATTTT

d_gene: .
v_gene: TRBV3-1
abundance: many
j_gene: TRBJ1-6
CDR3aa: CASSQDVYNSPLHF
CDR3nt: TGTGCCAGCAGCCAAGATGTTTATAATTCACCCCTCCACTTT

d_gene: .
v_gene: TRBV28
abundance: .
j_gene: TRBJ1-3
CDR3aa: CASRLTVSSGNTIYF
CDR3nt: TGTGCCAGCAGACTTACAGTTTCCTCTGGAAACACCATATATTTT

d_gene: TRBD2
v_gene: TRBV20-1
abundance: few
j_gene: TRBJ2-3
CDR3aa: CSARAGLAGGPDTQYF
CDR3nt: TGCAGTGCTAGAGCGGGACTAGCGGGAGGCCCAGATACGCAGTATTTT

d_gene: .
v_gene: TRBV12-3/TRBV12-4
abundance: .
j_gene: TRBJ2-7
CDR3aa: CASSVRPKAYEQYF
CDR3nt: TGTGCCAGCAGTGTTAGACCCAAAGCCTACGAGCAGTACTTC

d_gene: .
v_gene: TRBV20-1
abundance: many
j_gene: TRBJ2-3
CDR3aa: CSARDTGINADTQYF
CDR3nt: TGCAGTGCTAGGGATACAGGGATCAACGCAGATACGCAGTATTTT

d_gene: TRBD2
v_gene: TRBV20-1
abundance: many
j_gene: TRBJ2-1
CDR3aa: CSALDILAGSFGDEQFF
CDR3nt: TGCAGTGCCTTAGATATACTAGCGGGGTCATTCGGGGATGAGCAGTTCTTC

d_gene: .
v_gene: TRBV28
abundance: many
j_gene: TRBJ1-2
CDR3aa: CASRAEGSLSGYTF
CDR3nt: TGTGCCAGCAGGGCGGAAGGCTCCCTATCTGGCTACACCTTC

d_gene: .
v_gene: TRBV3-1
abundance: .
j_gene: TRBJ2-5
CDR3aa: CASSQRFSNQEAQYF
CDR3nt: TGTGCCAGCAGCCAACGTTTCTCGAACCAAGAGGCCCAGTACTTC

d_gene: .
v_gene: TRBV10-3
abundance: few
j_gene: TRBJ2-5
CDR3aa: CATLDSETQYF
CDR3nt: TGTGCCACCCTGGACAGTGAGACCCAGTACTTC

d_gene: .
v_gene: TRBV27
abundance: few
j_gene: TRBJ2-4
CDR3aa: CASSFGRGYIQYF
CDR3nt: TGTGCCAGCAGTTTCGGCAGGGGATACATTCAGTACTTC

d_gene: TRBD2
v_gene: TRBV28
abundance: .
j_gene: TRBJ2-3
CDR3aa: CASSYPGAGGRTDTQYF
CDR3nt: TGTGCCAGCAGTTACCCCGGGGCGGGAGGACGCACAGATACGCAGTATTTT

d_gene: .
v_gene: TRBV12-3/TRBV12-4
abundance: many
j_gene: TRBJ2-5
CDR3aa: CASTWGGLETQYF
CDR3nt: TGTGCCAGCACATGGGGGGGGCTGGAGACCCAGTACTTC

d_gene: .
v_gene: TRBV6-2/TRBV6-3
abundance: many
j_gene: TRBJ2-7
CDR3aa: CARSGTHSYEQYF
CDR3nt: TGTGCCAGATCCGGGACACACTCCTACGAGCAGTACTTC

d_gene: TRBD2
v_gene: TRBV5-5
abundance: .
j_gene: TRBJ2-7
CDR3aa: CASSTQGLAAAYEQYF
CDR3nt: TGTGCCAGCAGCACACAGGGACTAGCGGCAGCCTACGAGCAGTACTTC

d_gene: .
v_gene: TRBV9
abundance: .
j_gene: TRBJ2-7
CDR3aa: CASSPQVGGAGPNEQYF
CDR3nt: TGTGCCAGCAGCCCCCAAGTGGGGGGAGCAGGCCCTAACGAGCAGTACTTC

d_gene: TRBD1
v_gene: TRBV4-1
abundance: .
j_gene: TRBJ2-7
CDR3aa: CASSQRDRGRGEQYF
CDR3nt: TGCGCCAGCAGCCAACGGGACAGGGGAAGAGGCGAGCAGTACTTC

d_gene: .
v_gene: TRBV27
abundance: few
j_gene: TRBJ1-4
CDR3aa: CASSLAGVDEKLFF
CDR3nt: TGTGCCAGCAGTTTGGCAGGGGTGGATGAAAAACTGTTTTTT

d_gene: TRBD2
v_gene: TRBV20-1
abundance: many
j_gene: TRBJ2-7
CDR3aa: CSARTGGLASYEQYF
CDR3nt: TGCAGTGCTAGGACGGGAGGACTAGCTTCCTACGAGCAGTACTTC

d_gene: TRBD1
v_gene: TRBV27
abundance: many
j_gene: TRBJ2-5
CDR3aa: CASRTPGQGARETQYF
CDR3nt: TGTGCCAGCAGAACCCCGGGGCAGGGGGCTCGAGAGACCCAGTACTTC

d_gene: .
v_gene: TRBV29-1
abundance: many
j_gene: TRBJ2-3
CDR3aa: CSVAGFGTDTQYF
CDR3nt: TGCAGCGTTGCCGGTTTCGGCACAGATACGCAGTATTTT

d_gene: .
v_gene: TRBV18
abundance: many
j_gene: TRBJ1-5
CDR3aa: CASSLQGDQPQHF
CDR3nt: TGTGCCAGCTCACTACAGGGAGACCAGCCCCAGCATTTT

d_gene: TRBD2
v_gene: TRBV20-1
abundance: many
j_gene: TRBJ2-1
CDR3aa: CSARSSGTSGRSNEQFF
CDR3nt: TGCAGTGCTAGATCCAGTGGGACTAGCGGGAGATCAAATGAGCAGTTCTTC

d_gene: .
v_gene: TRBV3-1
abundance: many
j_gene: TRBJ1-3
CDR3aa: CASSPRSSGNTIYF
CDR3nt: TGTGCCAGCAGCCCTCGGAGCTCTGGAAACACCATATATTTT

d_gene: .
v_gene: TRBV12-3/TRBV12-4
abundance: few
j_gene: TRBJ2-3
CDR3aa: CASSLRGVAGYF
CDR3nt: TGTGCCAGCAGTTTGAGGGGAGTTGCGGGTTATTTT

d_gene: .
v_gene: TRBV28
abundance: many
j_gene: TRBJ2-3
CDR3aa: CATLGHPRPDTQYF
CDR3nt: TGTGCCACCCTAGGACATCCCAGGCCAGATACGCAGTATTTT

d_gene: .
v_gene: TRBV20-1
abundance: many
j_gene: TRBJ2-7
CDR3aa: CSARLLGTYEQYF
CDR3nt: TGCAGTGCTAGGTTACTAGGAACCTACGAGCAGTACTTC

d_gene: TRBD1
v_gene: TRBV20-1
abundance: many
j_gene: TRBJ1-2
CDR3aa: CSAVRDRGNGYTF
CDR3nt: TGCAGTGCTGTCCGGGACAGGGGAAACGGCTACACCTTC

d_gene: TRBD1
v_gene: TRBV10-3
abundance: few
j_gene: TRBJ1-6
CDR3aa: CAISESDRFGSPLHF
CDR3nt: TGTGCCATCAGTGAGTCGGACAGGTTTGGTTCACCCCTCCACTTT

d_gene: .
v_gene: TRBV24-1
abundance: .
j_gene: TRBJ2-3
CDR3aa: CATSGTLAESTDTQYF
CDR3nt: TGTGCCACCAGTGGAACCCTAGCAGAGAGCACAGATACGCAGTATTTT

d_gene: TRBD1
v_gene: TRBV18
abundance: many
j_gene: TRBJ2-1
CDR3aa: CASSPPTGGHNEQFF
CDR3nt: TGTGCCAGCTCACCACCCACAGGGGGTCACAATGAGCAGTTCTTC

d_gene: TRBD1
v_gene: TRBV30
abundance: few
j_gene: TRBJ1-6
CDR3aa: CAWSQGQGFSPLHF
CDR3nt: TGTGCCTGGAGCCAGGGACAGGGCTTTTCACCCCTCCACTTT

d_gene: TRBD1
v_gene: TRBV6-1
abundance: .
j_gene: TRBJ1-2
CDR3aa: CASSDRMDRDYGYTF
CDR3nt: TGTGCCAGCAGTGACCGTATGGACAGGGACTATGGCTACACCTTC

d_gene: TRBD1
v_gene: TRBV29-1
abundance: .
j_gene: TRBJ2-7
CDR3aa: CSVEFTGGYEQYF
CDR3nt: TGCAGCGTTGAATTCACAGGGGGCTACGAGCAGTACTTC

d_gene: TRBD2
v_gene: TRBV3-1
abundance: many
j_gene: TRBJ2-4
CDR3aa: CASSQATGTRVNIQYF
CDR3nt: TGTGCCAGCAGCCAAGCGACCGGGACTAGAGTAAACATTCAGTACTTC

d_gene: .
v_gene: TRBV5-1
abundance: few
j_gene: TRBJ1-6
CDR3aa: CASSLDPGRYNSPLHF
CDR3nt: TGCGCCAGCAGCTTGGATCCGGGGCGCTATAATTCACCCCTCCACTTT

d_gene: TRBD2
v_gene: TRBV3-1
abundance: many
j_gene: TRBJ2-7
CDR3aa: CASSPSGRGYEQYF
CDR3nt: TGTGCCAGCAGCCCTAGCGGGAGAGGCTACGAGCAGTACTTC

d_gene: TRBD2
v_gene: TRBV2
abundance: many
j_gene: TRBJ2-1
CDR3aa: CASRATSGTYNEQFF
CDR3nt: TGTGCCAGCAGGGCGACTAGCGGAACTTACAATGAGCAGTTCTTC

d_gene: .
v_gene: TRBV29-1
abundance: few
j_gene: TRBJ2-2
CDR3aa: CSVEVQVTGELFF
CDR3nt: TGCAGTGTTGAGGTACAGGTAACCGGGGAGCTGTTTTTT

d_gene: TRBD2
v_gene: TRBV5-1
abundance: .
j_gene: TRBJ2-2
CDR3aa: CASSLGTSDTGELFF
CDR3nt: TGCGCCAGCAGCTTGGGGACTAGCGACACCGGGGAGCTGTTTTTT

d_gene: TRBD2
v_gene: TRBV2
abundance: many
j_gene: TRBJ2-7
CDR3aa: CASSKSGSVYEQYF
CDR3nt: TGTGCCAGCAGTAAGAGCGGGAGCGTGTACGAGCAGTACTTC

d_gene: .
v_gene: TRBV6-2/TRBV6-3
abundance: .
j_gene: TRBJ2-7
CDR3aa: CASSYSLAYEQYF
CDR3nt: TGTGCCAGCAGTTACAGTCTTGCCTACGAGCAGTACTTC

d_gene: .
v_gene: TRBV6-9
abundance: many
j_gene: TRBJ2-7
CDR3aa: CASSESIGASYEQYF
CDR3nt: TGCGCCAGCAGTGAGTCGATTGGGGCATCCTACGAGCAGTACTTC

d_gene: .
v_gene: TRBV6-2/TRBV6-3
abundance: many
j_gene: TRBJ2-1
CDR3aa: CASSRDGEQFF
CDR3nt: TGTGCCAGCAGCCGGGACGGTGAGCAGTTCTTC

d_gene: .
v_gene: TRBV12-3/TRBV12-4
abundance: many
j_gene: TRBJ2-1
CDR3aa: CASSGTRDEQFF
CDR3nt: TGTGCCAGCAGTGGAACTCGGGACGAGCAGTTCTTC

d_gene: .
v_gene: TRBV19
abundance: few
j_gene: TRBJ1-5
CDR3aa: CASMDGYGQPQHF
CDR3nt: TGTGCCAGTATGGACGGATATGGACAGCCCCAGCATTTT

d_gene: .
v_gene: TRBV28
abundance: many
j_gene: TRBJ2-7
CDR3aa: CASSFILSSYEQYF
CDR3nt: TGTGCCAGCAGTTTCATCCTCAGCTCCTACGAGCAGTACTTC

d_gene: TRBD2
v_gene: TRBV19
abundance: .
j_gene: TRBJ2-7
CDR3aa: CASRAGVGSYEQYF
CDR3nt: TGTGCCAGTAGAGCGGGAGTAGGGTCCTACGAGCAGTACTTC